Described below is a single T cell receptor beta chain sequence and its context. Its target is not known. Positive CCR7 selection of CD45RO-negative cells yielded the naive CD8 cells, and terminally differentiated effector memory CD45RA+ cells were excluded. The sample originates from a study of shared clonotypes between healthy human individuals. Study conclusions and caveats: The rarefaction results pointed to incomplete sorted-subset sequencing despite large depth.

Source study methods: ImmunoSEQ supplied junction-only sequences lacking quality scores, so filtering was different. The method was immunoSEQ multiplex PCR; TCRdb's version includes in-frame clones alone and lacks a portion of them. That table gives V, J and clone size, and the DNA gave D and trimming. The sample yields about 2.2 million clones, approximately 94% seen once. The CDR3 runs to 14 residues. The V gene end was trimmed by 5 bases and the J gene end by 4 bases; junction bases not matched to a gene: 6. The V gene's germline CDR1 is MNHEY and CDR2 SMNVEV (reference sequence). The source is a man between 18 and 29 years old in good health. Some clones in this sample may be carry-over from other donors' samples. The chain joins TRBV27 to TRBJ2-7; 9 positions match TRBD2. The sample comprised naive CD8+ T cells from PBMCs. CDR3: CASSPDTSGYEQYF. In nucleotides, the CDR3 is TGTGCCAGCAGTCCTGATACTAGCGGGTACGAGCAGTACTTC.